This passage covers 23 T cell receptor beta chains from one sample sequenced in a study of human T cells and chemical hapten exposure. Regarding time point: patch test 1, 2 weeks after DPC sensitization. Treatment in this sample: therapeutic diphenylcyclopropenone sensitization with weekly scalp DPC. TCRdb analysed the RACE reads with MiXCR anew, one entry per CDR3 protein. The sample yields around 190,000 distinct CDR3 sequences, 20% to 25% seen once. The sample in question was whole blood, obtained in connection with sensitization to the hapten diphenylcyclopropenone (DPC). The origin of the receptors is a woman aged 45-59 years with alopecia areata. Some clones in this sample may be carry-over from other donors' samples.

This clonotype has a handful of counts. This sequence joins TRBV30 and TRBJ2-2; TRBD2 aligns across 8 bases. Germline V gene sequence: CDR1 GTSNPN, CDR2 SVGIG (reference sequence). Trimming cost V 5 bases and J 5 bases; bases outside gene matches: 10. This CDR3 spans 15 amino acids. The CDR3, as DNA: TGTGCCTGGGGCCGGGGGGTAGCGGGAACCGGGGAGCTGTTTTTT. It yields the protein CAWGRGVAGTGELFF.

V and J are TRBV12-3 or TRBV12-4 and TRBJ2-7; TRBD1 agrees at 7 bases. V trimming: 5 bases; J trimming: 4 bases; junction bases outside the gene matches: 11. The CDR3 consists of 15 residues. The CDR3 loop reads CASSRRDSPLYEQYF. CDR3 nucleotide sequence: TGTGCCAGCAGTCGCCGGGACAGCCCCTTGTACGAGCAGTACTTC.

The CDR3 coding sequence is TGTGCCAGCTCACTACCGGGACAGACCCTGGGAGCTTTCTTT. Protein product: CASSLPGQTLGAFF. The rearrangement links TRBV18 to TRBJ1-1; 7 bases are shared with TRBD1. This CDR3 contains 14 residues. From germline, CDR1 is KGHSH and CDR2 LQKENI. V gave up 4 bases and J gave up 10 bases; unmatched junction bases: 12.

The chain recombines TRBV6-5 with TRBJ1-5; 7 positions agree with TRBD1. V lost 8 bases and J lost 4; bases outside the gene matches: 5. Germline CDR1 reads MNHEY; CDR2 reads SVGAGI. The CDR3 has 13 amino acids. Written as DNA, the CDR3 is TGTGCCAGCCGGTGGGACAGAAATCAGCCCCAGCATTTT. Translated, it gives CASRWDRNQPQHF.

V gene TRBV20-1 combines with J gene TRBJ2-1; 10 bases fit TRBD2. The CDR3 is made up of 13 amino acids. Germline V gene lookup returns CDR1 DFQATT and CDR2 SNEGSKA (reference sequence). V trimming: 3 bases; J trimming: 9 bases; junction bases outside the gene matches: 5. The CDR3 reads CSASLSGRTEQFF. The CDR3 nucleotides are TGCAGTGCTAGTCTTAGCGGGAGGACTGAGCAGTTCTTC.

This rearrangement joins TRBV12-3 or TRBV12-4 to TRBJ1-5, with D perhaps matching TRBD1 (5 bases). CDR3 size: 15 residues. V was cut by 5 bases and J by 0 bases, with 11 bases left in between. DNA for the CDR3: TGTGCCAGCAGTCCCCGGGGGTTTAGCAATCAGCCCCAGCATTTT. Its protein product is CASSPRGFSNQPQHF.

V usage is TRBV4-1 and J usage is TRBJ2-1; D not certain. CDR3 length: 12 amino acids. The germline V gene encodes CDR1 MGHRA and CDR2 YSYEKL. V was cut by 3 bases and J by 4 bases, with 4 bases left in between. The DNA of the CDR3 is TGCGCCAGCAGCCAGCGGTACAATGAGCAGTTCTTC. As protein: CASSQRYNEQFF.

This clonotype was seen repeatedly, ten times or more. The chain joins TRBV20-1 to TRBJ2-2; no firm D call. Germline-derived CDR1 and CDR2 are DFQATT and SNEGSKA (reference sequence). V lost 3 bases, J lost 2 bases, and 13 bases lay in between. CDR3 length: 15 amino acids. In DNA, the CDR3 is TGCAGTGCTAGTTTATTAGCTTCTAACACCGGGGAGCTGTTTTTT. Encoded protein: CSASLLASNTGELFF.

This chain uses TRBV4-1 with TRBJ2-1, with D perhaps matching TRBD1 (6 bases). V gave up 0 bases and J gave up 3 bases, with 9 bases separating them. The CDR3 runs 15 residues. From germline, CDR1 is MGHRA and CDR2 YSYEKL. CDR3 DNA: TGCGCCAGCAGCCAAGAACAGGGTAACTACAATGAGCAGTTCTTC. Translation gives CASSQEQGNYNEQFF.

This clonotype was counted at least ten times. The chain recombines TRBV24-1 with TRBJ2-3; a weak D match, TRBD1 (6 bases). Germline CDR1 reads KGHDR; CDR2 reads SFDVKD. The CDR3 is 14 amino acids. The V gene lost 4 bases and the J gene lost 3 bases, with 10 bases spanning the gap. This chain's CDR3 is CATSDRGRTDTQYF. The CDR3 DNA follows: TGTGCCACCAGTGACAGGGGTAGGACAGATACGCAGTATTTT.

This clonotype was picked up a small number of times. The rearrangement links TRBV29-1 to TRBJ2-5; D gene unclear. V shed 4 bases and J shed 1 base, with 7 bases lying between them. This CDR3 has 12 amino acids. Per the germline V gene, CDR1 is SQVTM and CDR2 is ANQGSEA. As DNA, the CDR3 is TGCAGCGTTGGGAACCCCCAAGAGACCCAGTACTTC. The encoded protein is CSVGNPQETQYF.

In this sample, this clonotype turned up once. The CDR3 does not end in the conserved phenylalanine or tryptophan, so this is likely a read error. The V call is TRBV7-2, the J call TRBJ2-6; perhaps TRBD2 as D (5 bases). Per the germline V gene, CDR1 is SGHTA and CDR2 is FQGNSA. Trimming pared 6 bases from V and 0 bases from J, leaving 15 bases between. The CDR3 runs 17 residues. The CDR3 loop is CASSRSSGRSGANVLTY. Here the CDR3 DNA reads TGTGCCAGCAGTAGATCGAGCGGCCGCTCTGGGGCCAACGTCCTGACTTAC.

This chain uses TRBV5-1 with TRBJ2-5, with D perhaps TRBD2 (5 bases). This CDR3 is 14 amino acids long. The germline V gene encodes CDR1 SGHRS and CDR2 YFSETQ. V dropped 2 bases and J dropped 1 base, with 9 bases sitting between them. DNA for the CDR3: TGCGCCAGCAGCTTTTCGGGGTTCCAAGAGACCCAGTACTTC. This sequence encodes CASSFSGFQETQYF.

In its sample, this clonotype was seen a few times. This rearrangement joins TRBV9 to TRBJ2-2; D is unresolved. V was trimmed by 0 bases and J by 5 bases, leaving 14 bases between them. The CDR3 length is 16 residues. The germline CDR1 and CDR2 sequences are SGDLS and YYNGEE. Written as DNA, the CDR3 is TGTGCCAGCAGCGTAGAGCCCCGGGTGCGGACCGGGGAGCTGTTTTTT. Translating it yields CASSVEPRVRTGELFF.

This clonotype has only a few counts. The rearrangement links TRBV27 to TRBJ1-1, with 7 bases aligning to TRBD1. The CDR3 consists of 15 residues. Germline V gene data show CDR1 as MNHEY and CDR2 as SMNVEV (reference sequence). The V gene end was trimmed by 4 bases and the J gene end by 0 bases; junction bases not matched to a gene: 5. The CDR3 sequence is CASSSTGYMNTEAFF. CDR3 nucleotides: TGTGCCAGCAGTTCGACAGGGTATATGAACACTGAAGCTTTCTTT.

CDR3: CASSLNGLPDEKLFF. For the CDR3, the DNA is TGTGCCAGCAGCTTAAATGGATTGCCCGACGAAAAACTGTTTTTT. The chain combines TRBV7-9 with TRBJ1-4, with D uncertain. The CDR3 runs 15 residues. Germline V CDR1 and CDR2: SEHNR, FQNEAQ (reference sequence). V was pared by 2 bases and J by 8 bases, with 15 bases between.

This clonotype has a handful of counts. J is TRBJ1-1 and V is TRBV20-1; D is undetermined. The V end was cut by 3 bases, the J end by 6 bases, with 17 bases between. The CDR3 has 14 residues. Per the germline V gene, CDR1 is DFQATT and CDR2 is SNEGSKA (reference sequence). CDR3 loop: CSASSAVGGPEAFF. The CDR3 DNA is TGCAGTGCTAGTTCTGCGGTTGGAGGACCTGAAGCTTTCTTT.

This clonotype was seen more than once but under ten times. This rearrangement joins TRBV2 to TRBJ2-7, with 8 nucleotides matching TRBD1. V was clipped by 5 bases and J by 1 base; unmatched bases: 4. CDR3 length: 14 residues. Germline CDR1 reads SNHLY; CDR2 reads FYNNEI. The CDR3 here is CASSRDRLSYEQYF. The CDR3 nucleotides read TGTGCCAGCAGTCGGGACAGGCTTTCCTACGAGCAGTACTTC.

This clonotype was counted a few times. V usage is TRBV11-2 and J usage is TRBJ2-1; D gene ambiguous. The length of the CDR3 is 13 residues. Germline lookup yields CDR1 SGHAT and CDR2 FQNNGV. The ends were cut back, 0 bases at V and 7 bases at J, with 7 bases in the middle. CDR3 loop: CASSLEVSNEQFF. In DNA form, the CDR3 reads TGTGCCAGCAGCTTAGAGGTATCGAATGAGCAGTTCTTC.

This clonotype was seen many times. J is TRBJ2-1 and V is TRBV6-2 or TRBV6-3; 9 bases align to TRBD2. The CDR3 extends over 12 amino acids. CDR1 is MNHEY, CDR2 SVGEGT, per germline. Trimming took 1 base from V and 15 from J; bases not matched to a gene: 4. CDR3 region: CASSYFSGSTFF. CDR3 coding DNA: TGTGCCAGCAGTTACTTTAGCGGGAGCACGTTCTTC.

This clonotype has only a few counts. The chain couples TRBV5-6 to TRBJ1-3; no definite D call. The CDR3 has 14 amino acids. With 1 base removed from V and 9 bases from J, the gap between germline ends came to 14 bases. Germline V CDR1 and CDR2: SGHDT, YYEEEE. The CDR3 spells CASSLRVAPGTIYF. CDR3 DNA sequence: TGTGCCAGCAGCTTGAGGGTCGCGCCGGGCACCATATATTTT.

The chain links TRBV15 to TRBJ2-3, with a tentative D call TRBD1 (6 bases). Trimming cost V 0 bases and J 2 bases, with 9 bases left between them. Per the germline V gene, CDR1 is LNHNV and CDR2 is YYDKDF (reference sequence). This CDR3 is 15 amino acids long. Written as DNA, the CDR3 is TGTGCCACCAGCAGAGATAGGGGGTTCACAGATACGCAGTATTTT. This encodes CATSRDRGFTDTQYF.

The J gene is TRBJ2-5, the V gene TRBV7-2; TRBD1 matches at 9 bases. Losses at the gene ends were 0 bases for V and 4 bases for J; bases not matched to a gene: 0. Germline values: CDR1 SGHTA, CDR2 FQGNSA. The CDR3 is 14 amino acids. CDR3 in amino acids: CASSLADRGETQYF. CDR3 DNA sequence: TGTGCCAGCAGCTTAGCGGACAGGGGAGAGACCCAGTACTTC.